The TCR beta chain under discussion was sequenced for a study of blood T cell repertoires in COVID-19. Looking at the study overall: COVID-19 samples, acute and convalescent, were from the United States, Italy and Spain.

Recruits, aged about 18 to 100 years, lived in 24 US areas. Membership in each cohort depended on participant-reported clinical history. Recovery among Cohort 3 donors was established by two negative PCRs, clearance, or symptom resolution. This CDR3 is 12 amino acids long. V lost 5 bases and J lost 8; bases outside the gene matches: 3. The V gene's germline CDR1 is LGHDT and CDR2 YNNKEL (reference sequence). Profiled with immunoSEQ multiplex PCR; TCRdb holds only in-frame clones, not every one. The sample lists 200,000 or so clones, about four fifths occurring once. Material for sequencing was PBMCs or T cells enriched from blood (not recorded which). The TCR sequence derives from a man aged 35-49 years who had recovered from COVID-19. This rearrangement joins TRBV3-1 (or the pseudogene TRBV3-2) to TRBJ1-1, with 9 bases aligning to TRBD1. CDR3: CASSSTGGEAFF. CDR3 nucleotide sequence: TGTGCCAGCAGCAGCACAGGGGGCGAAGCTTTCTTT.